This T cell receptor beta chain was documented in a study of Tregs in tolerant kidney transplant recipients. Findings and limits, study-wide: This study did not directly address biological reproducibility. Tregs expanded with activated donor B cells seemed most donor-specific.

The method was immunoSEQ multiplex PCR; TCRdb's version includes in-frame clones alone and lacks a portion of them. The sample records tens of thousands of clones, roughly 89% being singletons. This clone was observed once. Its antigen is not identified. The sequencing input was CD4+ T cells from blood. This TCR was recovered from a human donor in good health.

CDR3 coding DNA: TGTGCCACCACGGAGACTAGCGGGGGATCCTACGAGCAGTACTTC. This encodes CATTETSGGSYEQYF. V gene TRBV10-3 combines with J gene TRBJ2-7; 12 positions agree with TRBD2. V dropped 10 bases and J dropped 1; count of bases not matched to a gene: 8. Germline values: CDR1 ENHRY, CDR2 SYGVKD. The CDR3 covers 15 residues.